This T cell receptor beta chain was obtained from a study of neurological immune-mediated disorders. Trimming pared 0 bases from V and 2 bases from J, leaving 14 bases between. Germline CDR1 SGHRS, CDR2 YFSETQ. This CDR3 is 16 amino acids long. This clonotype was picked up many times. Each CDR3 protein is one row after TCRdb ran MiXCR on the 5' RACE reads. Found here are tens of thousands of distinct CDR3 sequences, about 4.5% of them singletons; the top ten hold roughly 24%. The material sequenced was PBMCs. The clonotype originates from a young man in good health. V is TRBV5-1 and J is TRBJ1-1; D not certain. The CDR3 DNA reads TGCGCCAGCAGCTTGGATCTAGAGCCACTTAACACTGAAGCTTTCTTT. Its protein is CASSLDLEPLNTEAFF.